The clone carrying this T cell receptor (beta chain) was counted only a few times. Unique molecular identifiers were in the cDNA, with template-switch universal primer binding. Using its own MiXCR run on the 5' RACE reads, TCRdb lists one record per CDR3 protein. Of 1.5 million or so distinct CDR3 sequences listed, around 33% are singletons. This record belongs to a study of identical twins. Sequencing input: cord blood. The clonotype comes from a newborn girl in good health.

The CDR3 loop is CASSLAVRVRGTEAFF. As DNA, the CDR3 is TGTGCCAGCAGCTTAGCGGTCCGGGTCCGAGGCACTGAAGCTTTCTTT. The chain has TRBV7-9 and TRBJ1-1; D not certain. CDR3 size: 16 residues. V lost 0 bases, J lost 4 bases, and 15 bases lay in between. CDR1 is SEHNR and CDR2 is FQNEAQ in the germline V gene (reference sequence). Based on the CDR3 plus reference TRBV7-9 and TRBJ1-1, the full variable domain is DTGVSQNPRHKITKRGQNVTFRCDPISEHNRLYWYRQTLGQGPEFLTYFQNEAQLEKSRLLSDRFSAERPKGSFSTLEIQRTEQGDSAMYLCASSLAVRVRGTEAFFGQGTRLTVV.